This T cell receptor (beta chain) was documented in a study of CD8+CD57+ T cells in acquired aplastic anemia. On the study more broadly: DNA recovered from sorted CD4+ and CD8+ cells had a mean of around 3.2 ug.

The CDR3 has 14 amino acids. The ends were cut back, 1 base at V and 1 base at J, with 7 bases in the middle. From germline, CDR1 is SGHVS and CDR2 FQNEAQ. For CDR3 and TCR beta VDJ profiling, genomic DNA was the template used. TCRdb processed the reads anew with MiXCR; each CDR3 protein has one entry. The sample includes 250,000 to 300,000 distinct CDR3 sequences, approximately 55% seen only once; the top ten take 8%. The sequenced sample consisted of sorted CD4+, CD8+, or CD8+CD57+ T cells (not recorded which) from PBMCs. This TCR came from a human donor with severe aplastic anemia or a healthy control (not recorded which). The chain employs TRBV7-8 and TRBJ1-2; D call uncertain. CDR3 in amino acids: CASSLVGVNYGYTF. CDR3 nucleotides: TGTGCCAGCAGCTTAGTCGGCGTTAACTATGGCTACACCTTC.